This T cell receptor beta chain was sequenced during a study of blood T cell repertoires in COVID-19 (TCRdb year 2020). With regard to the full study: Samples from collaborators originated in the United States, Italy and Spain and spanned both the acute and convalescent phases of COVID-19. The material from the prospective study consisted of cDNA or gDNA derived from T cells, B-cell-depleted T cells, or PBMCs. Subjects who had been exposed to COVID-19, were actively infected with it, or had recovered from it provided the deeply sampled blood TCRbeta repertoires that made up the dataset. The repertoires were made available in a free public database intended to serve as a resource for research on the immune response to SARS-CoV-2. Samples were obtained from the ongoing ImmuneRACE study (first 160 participants) and from 1,254 subjects provided by 6 global collaborators. Sample metadata almost always included a de-identified subject ID, COVID-19 status, age in years and sex. Where HLA class I and class II types were available, the types were taken from metadata supplied by the sample provider, not from assay-based typing.

In the prospective study, participants were about 18 to 100 years old, resided in about two dozen geographic areas of the United States, and were enrolled through a virtual design. To assign participants to cohorts, the prospective study relied on clinical history that participants themselves reported in a screening survey and a study questionnaire. ImmuneRACE Cohort 3 recovered participants were defined by two consecutive negative NP/OP PCR tests, healthcare professional clearance, or symptom resolution. Mobile phlebotomists in the prospective study collected whole blood, serum and a nasopharyngeal or oropharyngeal swab from every participant. Participants in the prospective study had the option to provide additional blood draws and questionnaires over an approximately two-month period. Blood samples from the prospective study were shipped frozen or at room temperature prior to DNA extraction.

TCRbeta CDR3 regions were amplified from genomic DNA using the immunoSEQ Assay, a bias-controlled multiplex PCR. As for how the authors treated the data: Within the assay, amplification of reference gene primers was used to estimate how many nucleated cells each sample contained. To quantify the absolute abundance of each unique TCRbeta CDR3 rearrangement, sequence reads were collapsed and filtered. For each sample, productive Simpson clonality was calculated as the square root of Simpson's diversity index over productive rearrangements. TCRdb holds this immuneACCESS table with in-frame rearrangements only. Some clones are missing; in checked studies, unresolved V genes explain under half, and the rest has no known cause. Clone size and V and J calls were adopted from that table, with D and trimming inferred from the DNA. This sample lists 170,000 or so clones; about 88% were detected once. Clones ranked in the top ten supply approximately 6.5% of the sample.

Turning to this clone: No antigen is known for it. No base quality values were provided; no much bigger clone lies one nucleotide off.

The cysteine opens and the phenylalanine closes a CDR3 of 14 amino acids. Only the CDR3 region is kept as DNA, spanning 42 bases read in frame from base 1. Study-wide findings and limitations: How much clinical and demographic metadata was included differed by source and by participant, and the metadata was provided uncurated.

The chain employs TRBV21-1 and TRBJ2-7; TRBD1 was called by the table and not checked on the DNA. TRBV21-1 counts as a pseudogene. The sequence derives from a woman in her forties or fifties who had recovered from COVID-19. Sequenced input: PBMCs or T cells enriched from blood (not recorded which). The CDR3 protein sequence reads: CASLGDRGGHEQYF. At the DNA level, the sequence is TGTGCCAGCTTAGGCGACAGGGGGGGCCACGAGCAGTACTTC.